The next 8 T cell receptor beta chains were all read from a single sample in a study of OX40 agonist ivuxolimab in advanced cancers. Profiling relied on immunoSEQ multiplex PCR, and the TCRdb table lists in-frame clones only, not all of them. This table has about 50,000 clones, less than 90% appearing once. Material: CD4+ or CD8+ T cells sorted from blood, obtained in a trial of the OX40 agonist ivuxolimab. All receptors derive from an adult with an advanced solid tumor such as melanoma, head and neck, liver or kidney cancer.

The J gene is TRBJ1-4, the V gene TRBV5-4; D call uncertain. CDR3 length equals 15 residues. V lost 10 bases and J 7 bases, leaving 23 bases between the germline ends. From germline, CDR1 is SGHNT and CDR2 YYREEE (reference sequence). CDR3 sequence reads: CACHRAGERSEKLFF. Written as DNA, the CDR3 is TGTGCCTGCCATCGGGCGGGAGAGAGAAGTGAAAAACTGTTTTTT.

The chain is built from TRBV7-9 and TRBJ1-5, with D possibly TRBD1 on 6 matching bases. The CDR3 length is 15 residues. Looked up from germline, CDR1 is SEHNR and CDR2 is FQNEAQ (reference sequence). V gave up 4 bases and J gave up 5 bases, with 15 bases separating them. The CDR3 region has the DNA TGTGCCAGCAGCTGGGGGTCGGGGGCGGATCAGCCCCAGCATTTT. Its translation: CASSWGSGADQPQHF.

The chain joins TRBV12-5 to TRBJ2-2; possibly TRBD1 for D (6 bases). V lost 6 bases to trimming and J lost 3 bases, with 11 bases between them. In germline, CDR1 is LGHNT, CDR2 FRNRAP. The CDR3 length is 14 residues. Written as DNA, the CDR3 is TGTGCTAGTGGATCAGGGGCGGACACCGGGGAGCTGTTTTTT. It encodes CASGSGADTGELFF.

The chain joins TRBV5-1 to TRBJ2-7, with a possible D match to TRBD2 (5 bases). Germline assignment: CDR1 SGHRS and CDR2 YFSETQ. Trimming shortened V by 4 bases and J by 7 bases, and 15 bases separated the two germline ends. CDR3 length: 13 residues. CDR3 loop: CASSPPVRDEQYF. The CDR3 bases are TGCGCCAGCAGCCCACCAGTGAGGGATGAGCAGTACTTC. Combining the CDR3 with reference TRBV5-1 and TRBJ2-7 gives the whole variable domain KAGVTQTPRYLIKTRGQQVTLSCSPISGHRSVSWYQQTPGQGLQFLFEYFSETQRNKGNFPGRFSGRQFSNSRSEMNVSTLELGDSALYLCASSPPVRDEQYFGPGTRLTVT.

The J gene is TRBJ1-1, the V gene TRBV11-1; tentative D call: TRBD1 (5 bases). The CDR3 length is 14 residues. Germline CDR1 SGHAT, CDR2 FQDESV (reference sequence). Deletions cut 4 bases from V and 7 bases from J, with 16 bases between. The CDR3 loop is CASSSGTPIVEAFF. The CDR3 DNA sequence: TGTGCCAGCAGCTCAGGGACCCCGATCGTTGAAGCTTTCTTT. Filled out from reference TRBV11-1 and TRBJ1-1, the complete variable domain reads EAEVAQSPRYKITEKSQAVAFWCDPISGHATLYWYRQILGQGPELLVQFQDESVVDDSQLPKDRFSAERLKGVDSTLKIQPAELGDSAMYLCASSSGTPIVEAFFGQGTRLTVV.

This rearrangement joins TRBV15 to TRBJ2-2; tentative D call: TRBD2 (6 bases). CDR1 is LNHNV and CDR2 is YYDKDF in the germline V gene (reference sequence). The CDR3 spans 18 residues. Trimming took off 0 bases at V and 0 bases at J, with 14 bases between the two ends. CDR3 region: CATSRDRASVTNTGELFF. The CDR3 nucleotides are TGTGCCACCAGCAGAGATCGGGCTAGCGTGACGAACACCGGGGAGCTGTTTTTT.

This chain joins TRBV6-1 and TRBJ2-3; TRBD1 is a possible D gene (6 bases). The CDR3 spans 13 residues. Deletions cut 10 bases from V and 4 bases from J, with 15 bases between. Germline V gene sequence: CDR1 MNHNS, CDR2 SASEGT. The CDR3 coding sequence is TGTGCCACTAACGACAGGAAAGCAGATACGCAGTATTTT. Encoded protein: CATNDRKADTQYF.

The chain carries TRBV5-4 and TRBJ2-7; 7 bases are a match to TRBD1. CDR3 length equals 14 residues. The germline V gene encodes CDR1 SGHNT and CDR2 YYREEE (reference sequence). Trimming took 2 bases from V and 5 from J; bases not matched to a gene: 7. The CDR3 nucleotides read TGTGCCAGCAGCTTTTCGACAGGGTACAACGAGCAGTACTTC. It codes for CASSFSTGYNEQYF.